This T cell receptor (beta chain) derives from a study of cytomegalovirus exposure and HLA in healthy donors. On the study more broadly: Ancestry clustering placed around 81% of approximately 370 genotyped donors in the Caucasian-associated cluster. Whole-study results and caveats: Earlier analysis found most TCR beta V segments productive about 87% or about 30% of the time.

The CDR3 covers 17 residues. The germline gives CDR1 SGHRS, CDR2 YFSETQ. The V end was cut by 4 bases, the J end by 5 bases, with 24 bases between. The PCR contained 60 Vbeta and 13 Jbeta primers. Produced via immunoSEQ multiplex PCR; TCRdb's table is partial and in-frame only. Among approximately 160,000 clones listed, around 77% were seen once. Though probably carrying unrecorded immune exposures, donors were nominally healthy at sampling. This clone was seen a single time. Its matching antigen is unknown. The rearrangement links TRBV5-1 to TRBJ2-5, with D possibly matching TRBD1 (6 bases). Material: PBMCs. The TCR originated in a man in his forties in good health and CMV-seronegative. For the CDR3, the DNA is TGCGCCAGCAGCAACAACCCCAGACAGGTTGTATCGGAGACCCAGTACTTC. Amino acids: CASSNNPRQVVSETQYF.